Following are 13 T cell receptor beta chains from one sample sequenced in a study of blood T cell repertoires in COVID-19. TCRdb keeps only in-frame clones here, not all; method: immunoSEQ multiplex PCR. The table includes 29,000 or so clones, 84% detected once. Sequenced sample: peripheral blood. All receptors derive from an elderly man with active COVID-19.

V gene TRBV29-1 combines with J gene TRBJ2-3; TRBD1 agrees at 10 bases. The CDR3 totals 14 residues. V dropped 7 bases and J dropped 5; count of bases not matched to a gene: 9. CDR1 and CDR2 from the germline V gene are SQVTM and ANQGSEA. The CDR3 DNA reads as TGCAGCGCGTACGACAGGGGGCTTGGAGATACGCAGTATTTT. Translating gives CSAYDRGLGDTQYF.

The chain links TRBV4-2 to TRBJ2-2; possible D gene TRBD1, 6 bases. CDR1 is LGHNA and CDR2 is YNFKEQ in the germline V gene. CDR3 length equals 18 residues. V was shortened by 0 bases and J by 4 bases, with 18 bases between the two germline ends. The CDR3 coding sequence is TGTGCCAGCAGCCAAGATCTGGCCAGGGGTTTGGGCACCGGGGAGCTGTTTTTT. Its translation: CASSQDLARGLGTGELFF.

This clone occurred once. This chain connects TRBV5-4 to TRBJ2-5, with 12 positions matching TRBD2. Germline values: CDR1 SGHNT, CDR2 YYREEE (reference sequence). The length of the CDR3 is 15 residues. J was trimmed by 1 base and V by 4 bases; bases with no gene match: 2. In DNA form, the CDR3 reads TGTGCCAGCAGCCGACTAGCGGGGGCCCAAGAGACCCAGTACTTC. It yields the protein CASSRLAGAQETQYF.

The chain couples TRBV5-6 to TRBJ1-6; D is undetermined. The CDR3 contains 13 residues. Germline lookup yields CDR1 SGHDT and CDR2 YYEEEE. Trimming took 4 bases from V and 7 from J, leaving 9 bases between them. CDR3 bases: TGTGCCAGCAGCCGGCGGGAGAATTCACCCCTCCACTTT. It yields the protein CASSRRENSPLHF.

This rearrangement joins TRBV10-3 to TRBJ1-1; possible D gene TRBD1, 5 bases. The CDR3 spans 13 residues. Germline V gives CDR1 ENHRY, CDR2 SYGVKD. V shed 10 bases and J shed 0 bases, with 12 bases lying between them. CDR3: CATSRELNTEAFF. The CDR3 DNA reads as TGTGCCACCTCCAGGGAACTGAACACTGAAGCTTTCTTT.

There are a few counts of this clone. The CDR3 here is CASSFTGSKQYF. The CDR3 nucleotides read TGTGCCAGCAGCTTCACGGGGTCAAAGCAGTACTTC. The gene calls are TRBV5-4 and TRBJ2-7; D is perhaps TRBD2 (5 bases). The V and J ends lost 2 bases and 8 bases respectively, with 11 bases between them. The germline V gene has CDR1 SGHNT and CDR2 YYREEE (reference sequence). The CDR3 is 12 amino acids.

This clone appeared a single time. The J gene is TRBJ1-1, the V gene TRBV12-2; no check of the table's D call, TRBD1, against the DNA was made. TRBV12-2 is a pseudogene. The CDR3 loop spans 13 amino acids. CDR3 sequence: CASRHRTGPEAFF. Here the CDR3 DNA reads TGTGCAAGTCGTCACCGTACAGGCCCCGAAGCTTTCTTT.

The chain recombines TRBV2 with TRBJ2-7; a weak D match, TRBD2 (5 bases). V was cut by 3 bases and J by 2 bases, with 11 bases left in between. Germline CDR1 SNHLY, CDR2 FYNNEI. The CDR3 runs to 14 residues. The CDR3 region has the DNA TGTGCCAGCAGTGACGGCAGGACTGCCTACGAGCAGTACTTC. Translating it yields CASSDGRTAYEQYF.

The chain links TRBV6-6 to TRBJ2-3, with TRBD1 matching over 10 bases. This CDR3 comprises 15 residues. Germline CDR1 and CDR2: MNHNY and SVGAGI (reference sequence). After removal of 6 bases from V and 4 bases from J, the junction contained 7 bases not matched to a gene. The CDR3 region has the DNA TGTGCCAGCAGGATTCGACAGGGGGCGTCAGATACGCAGTATTTT. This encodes CASRIRQGASDTQYF.

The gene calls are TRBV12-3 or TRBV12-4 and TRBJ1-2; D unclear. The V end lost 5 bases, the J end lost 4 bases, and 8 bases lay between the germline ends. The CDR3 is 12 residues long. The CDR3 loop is CASSTAGYGYTF. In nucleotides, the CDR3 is TGTGCCAGCAGTACGGCAGGCTATGGCTACACCTTC.

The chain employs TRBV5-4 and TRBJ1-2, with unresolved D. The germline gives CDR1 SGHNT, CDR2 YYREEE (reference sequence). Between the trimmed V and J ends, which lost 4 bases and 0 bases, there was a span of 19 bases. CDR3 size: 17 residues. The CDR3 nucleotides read TGTGCCAGCAGCCGCCCCGGGGTGTCGGCGGCTAACTATGGCTACACCTTC. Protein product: CASSRPGVSAANYGYTF.

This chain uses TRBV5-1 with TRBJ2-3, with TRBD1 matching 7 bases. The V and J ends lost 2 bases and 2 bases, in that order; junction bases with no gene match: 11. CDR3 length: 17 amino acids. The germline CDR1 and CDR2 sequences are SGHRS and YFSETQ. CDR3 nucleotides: TGCGCCAGCAGCTTTAACCCCAGGACAGGATACACAGATACGCAGTATTTT. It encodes CASSFNPRTGYTDTQYF.

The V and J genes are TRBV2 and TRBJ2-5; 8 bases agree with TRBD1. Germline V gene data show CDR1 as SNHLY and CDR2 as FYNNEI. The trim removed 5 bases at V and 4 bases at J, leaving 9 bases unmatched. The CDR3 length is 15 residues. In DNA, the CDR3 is TGTGCCAGCAGTCTAGGACAGGGAGCATTAGAGACCCAGTACTTC. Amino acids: CASSLGQGALETQYF.